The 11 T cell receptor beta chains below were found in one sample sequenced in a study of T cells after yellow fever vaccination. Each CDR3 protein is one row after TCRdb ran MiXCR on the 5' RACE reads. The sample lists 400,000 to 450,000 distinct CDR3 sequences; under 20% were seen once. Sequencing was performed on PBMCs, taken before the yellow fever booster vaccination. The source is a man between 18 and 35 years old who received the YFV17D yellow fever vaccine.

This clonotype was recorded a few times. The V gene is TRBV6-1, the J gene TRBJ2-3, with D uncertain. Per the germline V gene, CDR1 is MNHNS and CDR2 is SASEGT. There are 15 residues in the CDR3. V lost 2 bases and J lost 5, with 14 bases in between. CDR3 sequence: CASSERGREEDTQYF. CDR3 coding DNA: TGTGCCAGCAGTGAACGAGGTAGGGAAGAAGATACGCAGTATTTT.

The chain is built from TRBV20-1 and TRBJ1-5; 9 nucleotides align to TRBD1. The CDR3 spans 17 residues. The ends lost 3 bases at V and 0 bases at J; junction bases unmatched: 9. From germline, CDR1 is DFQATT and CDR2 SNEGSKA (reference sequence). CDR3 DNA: TGCAGTGCTAGCGGGGACAGGGCCTTTTATAGCAATCAGCCCCAGCATTTT. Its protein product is CSASGDRAFYSNQPQHF.

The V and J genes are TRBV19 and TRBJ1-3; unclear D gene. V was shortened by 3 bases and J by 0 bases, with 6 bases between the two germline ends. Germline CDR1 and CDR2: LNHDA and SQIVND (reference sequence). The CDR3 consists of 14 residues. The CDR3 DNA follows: TGTGCCAGTAGTATTGGGAACTCTGGAAACACCATATATTTT. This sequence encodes CASSIGNSGNTIYF.

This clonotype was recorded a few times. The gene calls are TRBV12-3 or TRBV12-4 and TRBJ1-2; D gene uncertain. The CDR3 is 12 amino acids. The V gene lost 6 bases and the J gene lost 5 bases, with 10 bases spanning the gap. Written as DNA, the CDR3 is TGTGCCAGCAGGTCGGGAGTATATGGCTACACCTTC. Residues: CASRSGVYGYTF.

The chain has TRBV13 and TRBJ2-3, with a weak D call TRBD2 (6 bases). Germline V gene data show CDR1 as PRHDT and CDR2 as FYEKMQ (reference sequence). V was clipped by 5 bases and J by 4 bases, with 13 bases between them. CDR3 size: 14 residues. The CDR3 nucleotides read TGTGCCAGCAGCCCCCGACTAGTATCAGATACGCAGTATTTT. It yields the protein CASSPRLVSDTQYF.

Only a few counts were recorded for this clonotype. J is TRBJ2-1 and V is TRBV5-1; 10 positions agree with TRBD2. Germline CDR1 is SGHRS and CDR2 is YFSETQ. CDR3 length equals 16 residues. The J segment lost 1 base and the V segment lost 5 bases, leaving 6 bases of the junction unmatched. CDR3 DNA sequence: TGCGCCAGCAGGGCTACTAGCGGGGTATCCTACAATGAGCAGTTCTTC. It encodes CASRATSGVSYNEQFF.

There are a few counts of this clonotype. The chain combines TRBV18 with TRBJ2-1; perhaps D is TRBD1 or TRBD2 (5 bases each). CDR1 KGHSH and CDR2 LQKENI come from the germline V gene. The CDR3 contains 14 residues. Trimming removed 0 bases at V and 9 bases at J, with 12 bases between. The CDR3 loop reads CASSPPVGDGEQFF. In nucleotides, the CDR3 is TGTGCCAGCTCACCACCGGTGGGGGACGGTGAGCAGTTCTTC.

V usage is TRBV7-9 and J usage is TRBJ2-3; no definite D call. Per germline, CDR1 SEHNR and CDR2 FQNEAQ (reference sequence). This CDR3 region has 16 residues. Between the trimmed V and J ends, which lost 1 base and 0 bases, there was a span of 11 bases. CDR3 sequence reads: CASSLGWATSTDTQYF. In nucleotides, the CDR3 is TGTGCCAGCAGCTTAGGCTGGGCCACAAGCACAGATACGCAGTATTTT.

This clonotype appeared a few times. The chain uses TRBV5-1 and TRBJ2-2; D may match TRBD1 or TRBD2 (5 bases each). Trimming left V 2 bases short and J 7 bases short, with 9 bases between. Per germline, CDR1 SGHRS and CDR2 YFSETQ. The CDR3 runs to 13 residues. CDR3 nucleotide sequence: TGCGCCAGCAGCTTTGGGGGAGACGGGGAGCTGTTTTTT. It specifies CASSFGGDGELFF.

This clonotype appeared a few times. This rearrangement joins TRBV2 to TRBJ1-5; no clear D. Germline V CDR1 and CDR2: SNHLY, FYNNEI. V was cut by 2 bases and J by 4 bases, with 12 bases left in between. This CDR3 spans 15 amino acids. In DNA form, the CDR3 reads TGTGCCAGCAGTGAATATACAGCAAGAAATCAGCCCCAGCATTTT. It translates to CASSEYTARNQPQHF.

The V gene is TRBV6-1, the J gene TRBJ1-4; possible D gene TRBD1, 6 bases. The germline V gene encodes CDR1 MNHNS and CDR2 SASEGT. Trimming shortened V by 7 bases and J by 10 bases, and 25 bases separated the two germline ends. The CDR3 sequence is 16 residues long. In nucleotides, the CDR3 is TGTGCCAGCATAAGTCCCACCGGACAGTTGATTGGAAAACTGTTTTTT. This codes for CASISPTGQLIGKLFF.